Listed below are T cell receptor beta chains from one sample, sequenced in a study of blood T cells in healthy people across ages. MiXCR, run by TCRdb on the 5' RACE reads, gives a single entry per CDR3 protein. The sample records roughly 800,000 distinct CDR3 sequences, roughly 24% being singletons. These same data were also listed under a study on T cells of mothers and their children.

Sequenced material: blood. The receptors here all came from a boy aged 5-17 years in good health. The conserved cysteine and the conserved F or W are not part of the CDR3 here. Fields, in order: V gene, CDR3 length, J gene, D gene, CDR3 protein. The D gene is left open where the match is weak.

>TRBV28|12|TRBJ2-5|NA
ASSSHVAGETQY
>TRBV6-5|14|TRBJ2-1|NA
ASSYDPFIEGNEQF
>TRBV30|14|TRBJ1-1|NA
AWSVTPSQGYTEAF
>TRBV4-1|17|TRBJ2-3|TRBD2
ASSQDGGGYDESTDTQY
>TRBV18|14|TRBJ1-1|NA
ASSPQGPTGNTEAF
>TRBV7-3|12|TRBJ2-1|TRBD2
ASSQRGGGDEQF
>TRBV5-1|13|TRBJ2-2|NA
ASSSDPGPTGELF
>TRBV10-3|13|TRBJ2-5|TRBD2
AISLGTSVQATQY
>TRBV11-3|14|NA|TRBD2
ASSLEGSGAYNEQF
>TRBV11-2|13|NA|TRBD2
ASSLGSGGVPEQF
>TRBV11-2|13|TRBJ2-1|NA
ASSFLLGAYNEQF
>TRBV5-1|12|TRBJ2-5|TRBD2
AGSLGGIGETQY
>TRBV3-1|11|TRBJ1-2|NA
ASSHGGSYGYT
>TRBV5-1|13|TRBJ1-2|NA
ASRGSVGANYGYT